The 2 T cell receptor beta chains below all came from one sample that was sequenced in a study of regulatory T cells in long-lasting Graves disease (dated by TCRdb to about 2021). Library preparation was by multiplex PCR. TCRdb records Illumina HiSeq 4000 as the sequencer. CDR3 regions were amplified by Arm-PCR with iRepertoire HTBI primers to construct TCR beta libraries. Using fastp at Q25 and MiXCR, TCRdb reprocessed the public reads and kept productive beta chains. Each entry merges the rows of one CDR3 protein and shows their most common DNA and genes. Counted in this sample were approximately 470,000 distinct CDR3 sequences; under 20% of them appeared once. 10% to 15% of the sample lies in the top ten. The sample's time point label is to be understood as: newly diagnosed GD, antithyroid drugs for less than 3 months. RNA was extracted from PBMCs in TRIzol for both TCR sequencing and RNA sequencing.

The sample was also reused in another study, on T cells in Graves' hyperthyroidism and ophthalmopathy.

The sequencing used peripheral blood mononuclear cells (PBMCs), collected at new diagnosis, from a patient treated with antithyroid drugs. The source of these receptors is a middle-aged man with Graves disease. Donor details come from another sample of the same person, matched by shared clones.

The chain combines TRBV2 with TRBJ2-5, with no clear D. Trimming removed 3 bases from V and 1 base from J, with 15 bases in between. Per the germline V gene, CDR1 is SNHLY and CDR2 is FYNNEI. This CDR3 comprises 16 residues. Written as DNA, the CDR3 is TGTGCCAGCAGTGACCGCCGGGCCCCAAGCCAAGAGACCCAGTACTTC. Protein: CASSDRRAPSQETQYF.

This chain connects TRBV7-2 to TRBJ2-2; 8 positions match TRBD2. Trimming took 5 bases from V and 7 from J; bases not matched to a gene: 6. Germline V gives CDR1 SGHTA, CDR2 FQGNSA. The length of the CDR3 is 14 residues. CDR3 region: CASSLSGGGGELFF. DNA of the CDR3: TGTGCCAGCAGCCTTTCGGGAGGGGGCGGGGAGCTGTTTTTT. Using reference TRBV7-2 and TRBJ2-2 for the parts outside the CDR3, the full variable domain is GAGVSQSPSNKVTEKGKDVELRCDPISGHTALYWYRQSLGQGLEFLIYFQGNSAPDKSGLPSDRFSAERTGGSVSTLTIQRTQQEDSAVYLCASSLSGGGGELFFGEGSRLTVL.